The T cell receptor (beta chain) described here comes from a study of T-cell reconstitution after alpha-beta-depleted transplantation in children. General study points: Reports say that about two months after transplant, the alpha-beta T cells came out of several hundred graft clones that had expanded. Surviving thymic progenitors and recipient T cells were the source of high TCRbeta diversity at day 60 in some patients.

Preparing the TCRbeta library involved the use of unique molecular identifiers. Each CDR3 protein gets one entry after TCRdb re-called the PCR reads with MiXCR. The sample lists around 580,000 distinct CDR3 sequences, under 30% occurring once. This CDR3 spans 11 amino acids. V lost 4 bases and J 9 bases, leaving 8 bases between the germline ends. The germline CDR1 and CDR2 sequences are SGHRS and YFSETQ. Worth noting for this clonotype: Its antigen is not known.

This sequence joins TRBV5-1 and TRBJ2-1; D is undetermined. This TCR was sampled from a boy in the first two years of life who had a stem cell transplant for acute myeloid leukemia, so the T cells may come from the graft donor. The starting material was PBMCs, mostly from graft donor cells, obtained 360 days after TCRalphabeta/CD19-depleted stem cell transplant. CDR3 bases: TGCGCCAGCAGCCCGGATAGTGAGCAGTTCTTC. Protein sequence: CASSPDSEQFF.